Below are 9 T cell receptor beta chains sequenced from a single sample in a study of CD8 T cells in ankylosing spondylitis. TCRdb redid the calling of the 5' RACE reads with MiXCR, one entry per CDR3 protein. The sample holds about 240,000 distinct CDR3 sequences, about 11% seen once. Sequencing was carried out using blood, either unsorted or a sorted T cell fraction (not recorded which). The source is a male donor with ankylosing spondylitis or in good health (not recorded which).

This clonotype was recorded many times. The gene calls are TRBV27 and TRBJ2-7; possible D gene TRBD1, 6 bases. The V end lost 5 bases, the J end lost 3 bases, and 14 bases lay between the germline ends. Looked up from germline, CDR1 is MNHEY and CDR2 is SMNVEV (reference sequence). The CDR3 covers 14 residues. CDR3 sequence reads: CASSPGTRFYEQYF. DNA of the CDR3: TGTGCCAGCAGTCCCGGGACAAGATTCTACGAGCAGTACTTC.

This clonotype was detected a few times. The DNA of the CDR3 is TGCAGCGTTGAAGTAGGAAACAATCAGCCCCAGCATTTT. Its protein is CSVEVGNNQPQHF. This chain joins TRBV29-1 and TRBJ1-5; D ambiguous. The germline V gene has CDR1 SQVTM and CDR2 ANQGSEA. The CDR3 is made up of 13 amino acids. With 1 base removed from V and 3 bases from J, the gap between germline ends came to 7 bases.

This clonotype appeared many times. The chain joins TRBV5-1 to TRBJ2-7, with 9 bases lining up with TRBD2. CDR3 length equals 14 residues. Germline V gene data show CDR1 as SGHRS and CDR2 as YFSETQ. Trimming at V came to 5 bases and at J to 6 bases, leaving 9 bases not matched to a gene. This CDR3 is CASRRLAGTGEQYF. Written as DNA, the CDR3 is TGCGCCAGCAGACGTCTAGCGGGAACTGGCGAGCAGTACTTC.

The chain uses TRBV18 and TRBJ2-7, with D tentatively TRBD1 or TRBD2 (5 bases each). Trimming took off 4 bases at V and 0 bases at J, with 10 bases between the two ends. The CDR3 length is 14 residues. The germline CDR1 and CDR2 sequences are KGHSH and LQKENI. CDR3 protein: CASSLMGDSYEQYF. CDR3 in DNA: TGTGCCAGCTCACTCATGGGGGACTCCTACGAGCAGTACTTC.

This clonotype appeared a few times. J is TRBJ2-1 and V is TRBV3-1, with TRBD2 identical over 8 bases. Losses at the gene ends were 0 bases for V and 4 bases for J; bases not matched to a gene: 5. Germline CDR1 reads LGHDT; CDR2 reads YNNKEL (reference sequence). This CDR3 contains 16 residues. The CDR3 protein is CASSQEGTSGYNEQFF. The CDR3 nucleotides read TGTGCCAGCAGCCAAGAAGGCACTAGCGGTTACAATGAGCAGTTCTTC.

This clonotype has just a few counts. V usage is TRBV7-9 and J usage is TRBJ2-3; TRBD2 matches at 7 bases. The CDR3 extends over 17 amino acids. Germline lookup yields CDR1 SEHNR and CDR2 FQNEAQ (reference sequence). Trimming took 0 bases from V and 0 from J; bases not matched to a gene: 6. CDR3 nucleotide sequence: TGTGCCAGCAGCTTAGCGAACCCTAGCGGTAGCACAGATACGCAGTATTTT. Protein product: CASSLANPSGSTDTQYF.

This clonotype was observed at least ten times. This chain joins TRBV20-1 and TRBJ2-7; D is perhaps TRBD1 or TRBD2 (5 bases each). Trimming pared 6 bases from V and 1 base from J, leaving 13 bases between. The V gene's germline CDR1 is DFQATT and CDR2 SNEGSKA (reference sequence). The CDR3 is 13 residues long. CDR3 DNA sequence: TGCAGTGCAATCGGGACCCTGTCCTACGAGCAGTACTTC. This sequence encodes CSAIGTLSYEQYF.

This clonotype was seen a handful of times. The V and J genes are TRBV14 and TRBJ2-2, with unresolved D. Germline V gene sequence: CDR1 SGHDN, CDR2 FVKESK. The V and J ends lost 4 bases and 1 base respectively, with 7 bases between them. This CDR3 comprises 14 residues. This chain's CDR3 is CASSRGRNTGELFF. CDR3 DNA sequence: TGTGCCAGCAGCCGAGGCCGGAACACCGGGGAGCTGTTTTTT.

This clonotype was counted between two and nine times. V and J are TRBV10-1 and TRBJ2-3, with TRBD2 as a possible D gene (7 bases). V lost 2 bases and J 5 bases, leaving 11 bases between the germline ends. Germline V gene data show CDR1 as WNHNN and CDR2 as SYGVQD (reference sequence). The CDR3 is 14 amino acids. CDR3 amino acids: CASSEAGAGDTQYF. The CDR3 bases are TGCGCCAGCAGTGAGGCGGGGGCCGGAGATACGCAGTATTTT.